This T cell receptor beta chain was documented in a study of radiation and T cells in renal cell carcinoma. The treatment is: 15 Gy SBRT to primary tumor, nephrectomy 4 weeks later. Nephrectomy followed 15 Gy stereotactic body radiation by 4 weeks. This renal cell carcinoma was of the clear cell type. Method: immunoSEQ multiplex PCR; TCRdb's copy keeps in-frame clones and lacks some. The sample holds over 15,000 clones, just over 60% seen once. A note on this clone: The antigen remains undetermined.

The V and J ends lost 5 bases and 7 bases respectively, with 13 bases between them. Looked up from germline, CDR1 is MNHEY and CDR2 is SVGAGI. The CDR3 has 13 residues. Findings and limits, study-wide: In blood, top tumor clones expanded by 2 weeks, shrinking by 4. In nephrectomy-only tumors, top 100 clonotypes averaged about 45%, versus 54% irradiated.

The sample consisted of tumor tissue, taken from a patient whose treatment included radiotherapy and nephrectomy. The chain has TRBV6-5 and TRBJ2-3, with D maybe TRBD2 (5 bases). This clonotype was obtained from a woman in her seventies with renal cell carcinoma. CDR3 protein: CASSRAELYTQYF. For the CDR3, the DNA is TGTGCCAGCAGTAGAGCGGAGCTTTATACGCAGTATTTT.